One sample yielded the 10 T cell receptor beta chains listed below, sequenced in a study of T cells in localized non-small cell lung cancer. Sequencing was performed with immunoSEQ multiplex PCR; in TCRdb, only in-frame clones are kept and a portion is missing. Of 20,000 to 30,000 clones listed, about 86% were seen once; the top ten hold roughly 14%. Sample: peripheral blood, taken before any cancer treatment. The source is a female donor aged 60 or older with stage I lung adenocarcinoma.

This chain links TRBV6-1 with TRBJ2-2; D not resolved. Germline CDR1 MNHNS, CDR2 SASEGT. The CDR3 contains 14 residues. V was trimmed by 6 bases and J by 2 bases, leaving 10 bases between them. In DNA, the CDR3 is TGTGCCAGCAGGGCCGAACCCAACACCGGGGAGCTGTTTTTT. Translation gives CASRAEPNTGELFF.

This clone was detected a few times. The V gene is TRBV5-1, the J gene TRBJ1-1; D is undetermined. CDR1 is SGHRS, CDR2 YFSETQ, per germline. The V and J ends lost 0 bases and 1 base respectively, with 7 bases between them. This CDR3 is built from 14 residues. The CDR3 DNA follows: TGCGCCAGCAGCTTGGGAGGGAGGAACACTGAAGCTTTCTTT. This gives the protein CASSLGGRNTEAFF. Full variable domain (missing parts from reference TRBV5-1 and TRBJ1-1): KAGVTQTPRYLIKTRGQQVTLSCSPISGHRSVSWYQQTPGQGLQFLFEYFSETQRNKGNFPGRFSGRQFSNSRSEMNVSTLELGDSALYLCASSLGGRNTEAFFGQGTRLTVV.

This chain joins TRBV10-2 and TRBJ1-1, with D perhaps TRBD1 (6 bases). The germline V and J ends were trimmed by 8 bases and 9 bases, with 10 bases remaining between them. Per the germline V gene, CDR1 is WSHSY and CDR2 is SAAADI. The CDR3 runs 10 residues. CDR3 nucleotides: TGCGCCAGCGGGGGGCGGCAAGCTTTCTTT. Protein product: CASGGRQAFF.

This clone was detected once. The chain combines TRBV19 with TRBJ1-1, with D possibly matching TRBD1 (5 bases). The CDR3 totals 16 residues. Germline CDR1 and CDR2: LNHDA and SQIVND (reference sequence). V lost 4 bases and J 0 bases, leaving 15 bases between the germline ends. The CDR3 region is CASSTGTVGMNTEAFF. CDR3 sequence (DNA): TGTGCCAGTAGTACCGGGACGGTAGGAATGAACACTGAAGCTTTCTTT.

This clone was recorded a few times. CDR3 sequence reads: CATLASGARGYTF. The DNA for the CDR3 is TGTGCCACCCTGGCGAGTGGGGCCCGAGGCTACACCTTC. The rearrangement uses TRBV6-5 and TRBJ1-2; tentative D call: TRBD1 (5 bases). Trimming left V 10 bases short and J 8 bases short, with 20 bases between. The CDR3 is made up of 13 amino acids. Germline CDR1 is MNHEY and CDR2 is SVGAGI.

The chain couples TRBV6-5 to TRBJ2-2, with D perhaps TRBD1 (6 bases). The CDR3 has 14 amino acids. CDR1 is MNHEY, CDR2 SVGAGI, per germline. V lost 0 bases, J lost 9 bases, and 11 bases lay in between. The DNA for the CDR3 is TGTGCCAGCAGTTACTCGATTGACAGGAGGGAGCTGTTTTTT. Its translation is CASSYSIDRRELFF.

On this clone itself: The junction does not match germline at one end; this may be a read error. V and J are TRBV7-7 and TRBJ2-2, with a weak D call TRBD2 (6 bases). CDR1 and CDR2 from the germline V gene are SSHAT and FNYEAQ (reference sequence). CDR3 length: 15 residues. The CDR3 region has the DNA TGTGCTAGCAGCTTAGTTGCGGGATCCACCGGGGAGCTGTTTTTT. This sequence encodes CASSLVAGSTGELFF.

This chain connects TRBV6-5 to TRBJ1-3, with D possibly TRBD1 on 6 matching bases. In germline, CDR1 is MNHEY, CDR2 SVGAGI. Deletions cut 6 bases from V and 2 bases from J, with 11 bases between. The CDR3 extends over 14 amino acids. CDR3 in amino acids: CASRPTGTGNTIYF. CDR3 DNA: TGTGCCAGCAGACCCACAGGGACTGGAAACACCATATATTTT.

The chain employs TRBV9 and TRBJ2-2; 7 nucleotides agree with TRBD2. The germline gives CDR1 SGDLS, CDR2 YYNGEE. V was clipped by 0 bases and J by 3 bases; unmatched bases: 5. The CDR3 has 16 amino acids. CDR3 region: CASSVEAGVYTGELFF. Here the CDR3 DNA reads TGTGCCAGCAGCGTAGAGGCGGGAGTGTACACCGGGGAGCTGTTTTTT.

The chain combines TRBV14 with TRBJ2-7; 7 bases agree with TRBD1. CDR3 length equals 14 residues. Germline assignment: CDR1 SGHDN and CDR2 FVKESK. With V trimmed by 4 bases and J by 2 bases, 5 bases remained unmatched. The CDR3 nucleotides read TGTGCCAGCAGCCCGGGACAGCCCCCCTACGAGCAGTACTTC. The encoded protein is CASSPGQPPYEQYF.